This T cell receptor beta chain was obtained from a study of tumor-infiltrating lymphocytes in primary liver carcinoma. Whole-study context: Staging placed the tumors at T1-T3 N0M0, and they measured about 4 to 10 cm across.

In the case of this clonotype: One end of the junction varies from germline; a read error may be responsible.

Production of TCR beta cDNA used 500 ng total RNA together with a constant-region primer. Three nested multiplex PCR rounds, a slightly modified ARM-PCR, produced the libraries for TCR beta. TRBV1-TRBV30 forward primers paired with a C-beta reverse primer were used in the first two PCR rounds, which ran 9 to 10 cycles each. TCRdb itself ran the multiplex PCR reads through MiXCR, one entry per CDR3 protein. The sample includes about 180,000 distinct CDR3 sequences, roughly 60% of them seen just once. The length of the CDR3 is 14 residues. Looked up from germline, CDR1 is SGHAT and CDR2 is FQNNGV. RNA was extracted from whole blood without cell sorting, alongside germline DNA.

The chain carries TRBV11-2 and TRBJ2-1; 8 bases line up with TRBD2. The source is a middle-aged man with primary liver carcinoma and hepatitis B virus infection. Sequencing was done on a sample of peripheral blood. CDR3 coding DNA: TGTGCCAGCAGCCCGGGAGGGCCGTACTATGAGCAGTCCTTC. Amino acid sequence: CASSPGGPYYEQSF.